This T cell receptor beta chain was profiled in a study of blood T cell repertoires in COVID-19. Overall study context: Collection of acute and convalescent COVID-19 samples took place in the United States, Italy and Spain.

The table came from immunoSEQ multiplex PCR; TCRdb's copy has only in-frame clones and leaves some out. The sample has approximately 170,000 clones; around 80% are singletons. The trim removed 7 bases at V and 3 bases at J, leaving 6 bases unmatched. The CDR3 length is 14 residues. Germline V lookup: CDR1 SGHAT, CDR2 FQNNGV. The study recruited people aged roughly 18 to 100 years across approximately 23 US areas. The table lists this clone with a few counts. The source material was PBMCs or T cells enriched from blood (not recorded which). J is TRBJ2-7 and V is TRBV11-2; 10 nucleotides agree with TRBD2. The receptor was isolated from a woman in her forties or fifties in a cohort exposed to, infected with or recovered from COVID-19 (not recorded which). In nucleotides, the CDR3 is TGTGCCAGCACCCCACTAGCGGGGATCTACGAGCAGTACTTC. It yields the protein CASTPLAGIYEQYF.